The clone carrying this T cell receptor (beta chain) was seen only a few times. Its antigen is not known. These data are taken from a study of T cell repertoires in cytomegalovirus infection. Background on the study: Recently identified HLA-C-restricted CMV epitopes and well-studied HLA-B-restricted CMV epitopes were used by the study.

TCRdb fed the reads into MiXCR, producing one record per CDR3 protein. The repertoire holds roughly 51,000 distinct CDR3 sequences, with around 20% as singletons. Study-wide results and caveats: HLA-C-restricted, CMV-specific TCR beta clonotypes were dominant ex vivo. Carriers of CMV plus the relevant HLA were identified by cumulative public TCR beta family frequency.

The V end was cut by 1 base, the J end by 7 bases, with 8 bases between. The germline V gene encodes CDR1 MNHNS and CDR2 SASEGT. The CDR3 is 14 residues long. This chain connects TRBV6-1 to TRBJ1-6; D remains unclear. Material: CD8+ T cells from cultured PBMCs, obtained from culture after CMV antigen stimulation. This clonotype was sampled from a human donor in good health (CMV status not recorded). Some clones in this sample may be carry-over from other donors' samples. CDR3 in amino acids: CASSEGQGNSPLHF. The DNA of the CDR3 is TGTGCCAGCAGTGAAGGACAAGGCAATTCACCCCTCCACTTT.